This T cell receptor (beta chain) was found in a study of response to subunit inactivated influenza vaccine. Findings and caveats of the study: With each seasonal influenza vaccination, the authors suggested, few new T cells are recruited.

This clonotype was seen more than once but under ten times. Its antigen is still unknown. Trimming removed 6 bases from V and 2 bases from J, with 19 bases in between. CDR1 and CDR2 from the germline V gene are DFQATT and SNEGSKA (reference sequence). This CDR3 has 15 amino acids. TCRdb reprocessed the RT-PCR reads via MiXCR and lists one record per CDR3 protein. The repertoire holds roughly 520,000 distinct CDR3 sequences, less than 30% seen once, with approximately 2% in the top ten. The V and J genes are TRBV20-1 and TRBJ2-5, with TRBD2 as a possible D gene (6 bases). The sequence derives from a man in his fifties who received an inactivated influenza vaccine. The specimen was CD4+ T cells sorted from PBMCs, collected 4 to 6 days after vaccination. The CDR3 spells CSARGVAAHQETQYF. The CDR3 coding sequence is TGCAGTGCGAGGGGAGTAGCGGCGCATCAAGAGACCCAGTACTTC.